This T cell receptor (beta chain) was profiled in a study of T cells in Graves' hyperthyroidism and ophthalmopathy. Study outcomes and limitations: Blood also held most thyroid clonotypes expanded beyond 0.001.

This clonotype was picked up many times. Its antigen is not known. The CDR3 has 18 amino acids. Germline-derived CDR1 and CDR2 are LGHDT and YNNKEL (reference sequence). The V and J ends lost 1 base and 1 base respectively, with 19 bases between them. Each patient was aged 18 to 65 and had newly diagnosed hyperthyroidism of under 2 months' duration. Investigators excluded patients with uncontrolled infection, other autoimmune disease, pregnancy or lactation. Clinical symptoms, serum thyroxine and TRAb, thyroid ultrasound and orbital computed tomography together formed the diagnostic basis. Amplified TCR beta CDR3 regions came from RNA transcripts. The primer set for the first-round RT-PCR of the TCR CDR3 was HTBI. Each CDR3 protein gets one entry after TCRdb re-called the multiplex PCR reads with MiXCR. There are 450,000 to 700,000 distinct CDR3 sequences in the sample; 46% occur only once, and about 8.3% lies in the top ten.

This sequence originates from a woman between 18 and 30 years old with Graves' hyperthyroidism. The sequenced sample consisted of peripheral blood or thyroid tissue (not recorded which). This sequence joins TRBV3-1 and TRBJ1-1; a possible D gene is TRBD1 (5 bases). The CDR3 protein is CASSQVAPGHPKNTEAFF. Written as DNA, the CDR3 is TGTGCCAGCAGCCAAGTGGCCCCAGGACACCCAAAGAACACTGAAGCTTTCTTT. Full variable domain (remainder filled in from reference TRBV3-1 and TRBJ1-1): DTAVSQTPKYLVTQMGNDKSIKCEQNLGHDTMYWYKQDSKKFLKIMFSYNNKELIINETVPNRFSPKSPDKAHLNLHINSLELGDSAVYFCASSQVAPGHPKNTEAFFGQGTRLTVV.